These 31 T cell receptor beta chains were sequenced from one sample in a study of T cells in Graves' hyperthyroidism and ophthalmopathy. There were TCR beta CDR3 regions amplified from RNA transcripts. TCR CDR3 underwent first-round RT-PCR with the HTBI primer set. Each CDR3 protein gets one entry after TCRdb re-called the multiplex PCR reads with MiXCR. The sample includes around 190,000 distinct CDR3 sequences, about 17% seen only once; the top ten take 53%. The sample taken for sequencing was blood. The receptor set was obtained from a woman in her fifties or sixties with Graves' hyperthyroidism.

The rearrangement joins TRBV30 to TRBJ1-3, with D tentatively TRBD1 (6 bases). Between the trimmed V and J ends, which lost 3 bases and 4 bases, there was a span of 16 bases. Germline V CDR1 and CDR2: GTSNPN, SVGIG (reference sequence). The CDR3 loop spans 15 amino acids. The CDR3 nucleotides read TGTGCCTGGAGCCGGCCAGGGGAGGCGGGAAACACCATATATTTT. This translates into CAWSRPGEAGNTIYF.

This clonotype occurred many times. V is TRBV24-1 and J is TRBJ1-5; maybe TRBD1 (5 bases). The germline V gene encodes CDR1 KGHDR and CDR2 SFDVKD. Trimming stripped 4 bases from V and 3 bases from J, with 15 bases between. The length of the CDR3 is 16 residues. Here the CDR3 DNA reads TGTGCCACCAGTGACCAGGGATCGCAGCTCAATCAGCCCCAGCATTTT. Translated, it gives CATSDQGSQLNQPQHF.

The table lists this clonotype with a few counts. The chain has TRBV19 and TRBJ2-7; 9 bases map to TRBD1. The CDR3 contains 15 residues. Germline V gives CDR1 LNHDA, CDR2 SQIVND (reference sequence). Germline trimming cut 5 bases from V and 2 bases from J; bases unmatched to any gene: 7. DNA for the CDR3: TGTGCCAGTAGTCCCCCCGGGACAGGGACCTACGAGCAGTACTTC. It encodes CASSPPGTGTYEQYF. Full variable domain (outside the CDR3, taken from reference TRBV19 and TRBJ2-7): DGGITQSPKYLFRKEGQNVTLSCEQNLNHDAMYWYRQDPGQGLRLIYYSQIVNDFQKGDIAEGYSVSREKKESFPLTVTSAQKNPTAFYLCASSPPGTGTYEQYFGPGTRLTVT.

Many counts were recorded for this clonotype. The rearrangement uses TRBV20-1 and TRBJ2-1, with 7 bases that match TRBD2. The germline V gene encodes CDR1 DFQATT and CDR2 SNEGSKA (reference sequence). J gave up 0 bases and V 0 bases, and 2 bases lay outside the gene matches. The CDR3 extends over 15 amino acids. The CDR3 DNA follows: TGCAGTGCTAGAGAGGCTAGCGGCTCCTACAATGAGCAGTTCTTC. Its protein product is CSAREASGSYNEQFF.

CDR3 DNA sequence: TGTGCCAGCAGCGTAGGGGTACAAGGCTTTAGCTACACCTTC. This sequence encodes CASSVGVQGFSYTF. The chain has TRBV9 and TRBJ1-2; no firm D call. V lost 0 bases and J lost 9, with 15 bases in between. The CDR3 runs to 14 residues. The germline V gene has CDR1 SGDLS and CDR2 YYNGEE.

This rearrangement joins TRBV20-1 to TRBJ2-7; D is undetermined. The V end lost 0 bases, the J end lost 4 bases, and 4 bases lay between the germline ends. The CDR3 consists of 11 residues. Germline assignment: CDR1 DFQATT and CDR2 SNEGSKA (reference sequence). The chain's CDR3 is CSARDLYEQYF. CDR3 sequence (DNA): TGCAGTGCTAGAGATTTGTACGAGCAGTACTTC.

This clonotype came up a few times. A read error may be the cause here, since a much bigger clone is one base away. This rearrangement joins TRBV5-6 to TRBJ2-3, with D unresolved. Trimming shortened V by 3 bases and J by 0 bases, and 5 bases separated the two germline ends. This CDR3 region has 13 residues. Germline loops: CDR1 SGHDT, CDR2 YYEEEE. The CDR3 nucleotides read TGTGCCAGCAGCTCCCCTAGCACAGATACGCAGTATTTT. Its translation: CASSSPSTDTQYF.

This clonotype was counted between two and nine times. This chain joins TRBV5-1 and TRBJ2-1; perhaps TRBD2 as D (7 bases). The V gene's germline CDR1 is SGHRS and CDR2 YFSETQ. This CDR3 contains 15 residues. Trimming pared 3 bases from V and 7 bases from J, leaving 17 bases between. The chain's CDR3 is CASSSSGGGGNEQFF. DNA for the CDR3: TGCGCCAGCAGCTCTTCGGGGGGAGGGGGTAATGAGCAGTTCTTC.

This clonotype has a count of ten or more. J is TRBJ2-3 and V is TRBV6-6; D may be TRBD2 (6 bases). CDR1 MNHNY and CDR2 SVGAGI come from the germline V gene (reference sequence). V was pared by 2 bases and J by 1 base, with 10 bases between. This CDR3 is 15 amino acids long. The CDR3 DNA is TGTGCCAGCAGTTACGAGGGACTGGGCACAGATACGCAGTATTTT. It codes for CASSYEGLGTDTQYF.

The chain couples TRBV7-9 to TRBJ2-7, with D unresolved. V lost 3 bases to trimming and J lost 7 bases, with 7 bases between them. This CDR3 region has 11 residues. Germline loops: CDR1 SEHNR, CDR2 FQNEAQ (reference sequence). The CDR3 nucleotides are TGTGCCAGCAGCTTTTTGGGAGAGCAGTACTTC. Amino acids: CASSFLGEQYF. The complete variable domain, with remaining parts taken from reference TRBV7-9 and TRBJ2-7, reads DTGVSQNPRHKITKRGQNVTFRCDPISEHNRLYWYRQTLGQGPEFLTYFQNEAQLEKSRLLSDRFSAERPKGSFSTLEIQRTEQGDSAMYLCASSFLGEQYFGPGTRLTVT.

This clonotype was observed at least ten times. This sequence joins TRBV20-1 and TRBJ1-1; maybe TRBD1 (6 bases). There are 13 residues in the CDR3. Germline-derived CDR1 and CDR2 are DFQATT and SNEGSKA (reference sequence). Trimming left V 3 bases short and J 1 base short, with 9 bases between. The CDR3 sequence: CSASPDRNTEAFF. The CDR3, as DNA: TGCAGTGCTAGTCCGGACAGGAACACTGAAGCTTTCTTT.

This sequence joins TRBV4-1 and TRBJ2-1, with 10 bases aligning to TRBD1. Trimming at V came to 0 bases and at J to 2 bases, leaving 10 bases not matched to a gene. The CDR3 consists of 19 residues. Germline loops: CDR1 MGHRA, CDR2 YSYEKL. CDR3 region: CASSQESRDRGLAYNEQFF. CDR3 DNA: TGCGCCAGCAGCCAAGAATCCCGGGACAGGGGATTAGCCTACAATGAGCAGTTCTTC.

This chain joins TRBV6-5 and TRBJ2-1, with D hard to call. CDR3 length equals 15 residues. Per the germline V gene, CDR1 is MNHEY and CDR2 is SVGAGI. Trimming left V 2 bases short and J 0 bases short, with 8 bases between. CDR3 in DNA: TGTGCCAGCAGTTACCGCCCTAACTCCTACAATGAGCAGTTCTTC. Translated: CASSYRPNSYNEQFF.

CDR3 DNA sequence: TGCAGCGGGCTAGCAGGAGTTAATGAGCAGTTCTTC. Translating gives CSGLAGVNEQFF. The rearrangement links TRBV29-1 to TRBJ2-1, with D perhaps matching TRBD2 (5 bases). With 7 bases removed from V and 7 bases from J, the gap between germline ends came to 14 bases. Germline V gene data show CDR1 as SQVTM and CDR2 as ANQGSEA. The CDR3 loop spans 12 amino acids.

This clonotype has at least ten counts. The CDR3 region has the DNA TGCAGTGCCGCACCAGCAGATACGCAGTATTTT. It encodes CSAAPADTQYF. The chain combines TRBV20-1 with TRBJ2-3; D unresolved. This CDR3 has 11 residues. Germline V CDR1 and CDR2: DFQATT, SNEGSKA (reference sequence). V shed 6 bases and J shed 4 bases, with 8 bases lying between them.

This clonotype was found many times. The chain is built from TRBV20-1 and TRBJ2-3; D is possibly TRBD1 (5 bases). This CDR3 contains 14 residues. Germline assignment: CDR1 DFQATT and CDR2 SNEGSKA (reference sequence). The V and J ends lost 5 bases and 3 bases respectively, with 15 bases between them. CDR3 DNA sequence: TGCAGTGCTCGCCCTGGGGCGAGGACAGATACGCAGTATTTT. It encodes CSARPGARTDTQYF.

This clonotype was picked up many times. The chain is built from TRBV3-1 and TRBJ1-2; 7 bases fit TRBD1. After removal of 4 bases from V and 4 bases from J, the junction contained 9 bases not matched to a gene. CDR3 length: 15 amino acids. The germline gives CDR1 LGHDT, CDR2 YNNKEL (reference sequence). The CDR3 bases are TGTGCCAGCAGCCCTGGGACAGCCAATCCCTATGGCTACACCTTC. It yields the protein CASSPGTANPYGYTF.

This clonotype was recorded at least ten times. V gene TRBV12-3 or TRBV12-4 combines with J gene TRBJ2-7; 8 nucleotides align to TRBD2. J lost 3 bases, V lost 3 bases, and 4 bases had no gene match. The CDR3 extends over 14 amino acids. CDR3 protein: CASSFAGGDYEQYF. Written as DNA, the CDR3 is TGTGCCAGCAGTTTTGCGGGAGGTGACTACGAGCAGTACTTC.

This clonotype was observed many times. This sequence joins TRBV28 and TRBJ2-4; tentatively, D is TRBD2 (5 bases). The CDR3 extends over 12 amino acids. Trimming cost V 3 bases and J 8 bases, with 8 bases left between them. Germline CDR1 and CDR2: MDHEN and SYDVKM. The CDR3 bases are TGTGCCAGCAGTTTGTACGGGGACATTCAGTACTTC. Translation gives CASSLYGDIQYF.

There are many counts of this clonotype. The genes are TRBV27 and TRBJ2-3; TRBD2 aligns across 12 bases. The CDR3 consists of 16 residues. CDR1 is MNHEY and CDR2 is SMNVEV in the germline V gene (reference sequence). The ends lost 6 bases at V and 5 bases at J; junction bases unmatched: 9. The CDR3 here is CASSAGLAGRGDTQYF. The CDR3 nucleotides are TGTGCCAGCAGCGCCGGACTAGCGGGACGGGGAGATACGCAGTATTTT.

This clonotype was observed many times. The genes are TRBV9 and TRBJ2-1; D is tentatively TRBD1 or TRBD2 (5 bases each). V was trimmed by 4 bases and J by 10 bases, leaving 12 bases between them. The germline CDR1 and CDR2 sequences are SGDLS and YYNGEE. The CDR3 runs 12 residues. CDR3 sequence reads: CASSLWGSEQFF. CDR3 nucleotide sequence: TGTGCCAGCAGCCTCTGGGGGAGCGAGCAGTTCTTC.

This clonotype was detected a few times. This rearrangement joins TRBV19 to TRBJ2-3, with D perhaps TRBD2 (5 bases). Germline-derived CDR1 and CDR2 are LNHDA and SQIVND (reference sequence). V lost 5 bases and J lost 6, with 9 bases in between. CDR3 length: 12 residues. The DNA of the CDR3 is TGTGCCAGTAGTGCGACTATGGATACGCAGTATTTT. Translated, it gives CASSATMDTQYF. Complete variable domain (other parts from reference TRBV19 and TRBJ2-3): DGGITQSPKYLFRKEGQNVTLSCEQNLNHDAMYWYRQDPGQGLRLIYYSQIVNDFQKGDIAEGYSVSREKKESFPLTVTSAQKNPTAFYLCASSATMDTQYFGPGTRLTVL.

This clonotype has only a few counts. This sequence joins TRBV20-1 and TRBJ2-5; 11 nucleotides line up with TRBD2. CDR1 and CDR2 (germline): DFQATT, SNEGSKA (reference sequence). Trimming at V came to 1 base and at J to 1 base, leaving 5 bases not matched to a gene. The CDR3 is 16 amino acids. The CDR3 DNA is TGCAGTGCTAGAGCAGGGACTAGCGGCCCCCAAGAGACCCAGTACTTC. Translation gives CSARAGTSGPQETQYF.

This clonotype has at least ten counts. The V gene is TRBV27, the J gene TRBJ2-7; D possibly corresponds to TRBD1 (5 bases). Looked up from germline, CDR1 is MNHEY and CDR2 is SMNVEV (reference sequence). The CDR3 has 16 residues. V was cut by 7 bases and J by 3 bases, with 22 bases left in between. In DNA form, the CDR3 reads TGTGCCAGCACCACCCGCGGATGTGACAGTTACTACGAGCAGTACTTC. It yields the protein CASTTRGCDSYYEQYF.

The chain joins TRBV5-1 to TRBJ2-5; D might be TRBD1 or TRBD2, each matching 5 bases. CDR1 SGHRS and CDR2 YFSETQ come from the germline V gene. The CDR3 length is 14 residues. With 4 bases removed from V and 2 bases from J, the gap between germline ends came to 12 bases. CDR3 in amino acids: CASSAWDRQETQYF. DNA for the CDR3: TGCGCCAGCAGCGCCTGGGACCGACAAGAGACCCAGTACTTC.

In this sample, this clonotype turned up a few times. The chain is built from TRBV7-8 and TRBJ2-2; D is unresolved. The CDR3 has 16 amino acids. In germline, CDR1 is SGHVS, CDR2 FQNEAQ. V was shortened by 4 bases and J by 2 bases, with 14 bases between the two germline ends. CDR3 coding DNA: TGTGCCAGCAGCTCCCGTGGTAGCTATAACACCGGGGAGCTGTTTTTT. This encodes CASSSRGSYNTGELFF.

This clonotype was found a few times. In DNA form, the CDR3 reads TGCAGCGTTGACGCTAGCGGGGGTGTGGATGAGCAGTTCTTC. Translated, it gives CSVDASGGVDEQFF. The chain joins TRBV29-1 to TRBJ2-1; 10 nucleotides match TRBD2. The CDR3 loop spans 14 amino acids. J gave up 8 bases and V 3 bases, and 7 bases lay outside the gene matches. Germline V gene data show CDR1 as SQVTM and CDR2 as ANQGSEA.

This clonotype was detected a few times. The V and J genes are TRBV12-3 or TRBV12-4 and TRBJ1-4, with D perhaps matching TRBD1 (5 bases). V was trimmed by 6 bases and J by 11 bases, leaving 19 bases between them. CDR3 length: 14 residues. The chain's CDR3 is CASSPALGTRKLFF. For the CDR3, the DNA is TGTGCCAGCAGCCCAGCGCTGGGGACTAGGAAACTGTTTTTT.

This clonotype has ten or more counts. The chain links TRBV6-1 to TRBJ2-7, with 10 bases identical to TRBD2. The length of the CDR3 is 16 residues. Germline lookup yields CDR1 MNHNS and CDR2 SASEGT. After removal of 6 bases from V and 7 bases from J, the junction contained 15 bases not matched to a gene. CDR3 bases: TGTGCCAGCAGACGCGCCGGGACTAGCGCTCTACGAGAGCAGTACTTC. Encoded protein: CASRRAGTSALREQYF.

This clonotype has ten or more counts. The rearrangement uses TRBV28 and TRBJ1-2; no firm D call. V was shortened by 6 bases and J by 8 bases, with 16 bases between the two germline ends. The V gene's germline CDR1 is MDHEN and CDR2 SYDVKM. This CDR3 is built from 13 residues. The CDR3 DNA reads TGTGCCAGCAGCCTGGGGTCTTGGCAAGGCTACACCTTC. This translates into CASSLGSWQGYTF.

This clonotype appeared many times. The chain is built from TRBV9 and TRBJ2-7; 9 nucleotides line up with TRBD1. CDR3 length: 16 residues. Per germline, CDR1 SGDLS and CDR2 YYNGEE. Unmatched junction bases numbered 5, after V lost 0 bases and J lost 1 base. CDR3 nucleotides: TGTGCCAGCAGCGTAGAATTACAGGGGGCGTCCTACGAGCAGTACTTC. Protein product: CASSVELQGASYEQYF.